Sequencing of this T cell receptor beta chain was carried out in a study of beta chain features in type 1 diabetes. Findings and caveats of the study: Type 1 diabetes patients had TCRB CDR3s that were shorter (moderately but significantly so) in all four CD4+ subsets. Patients with type 1 diabetes carried fewer insertions and had more deletions at their VDJ junctions.

CD4+ naive, central memory, regulatory and stem cell-like memory subsets were isolated by sorting on CD45RO/CCR7/CD25/CD127/CD95/CD27. This clone has more than one count but fewer than ten. Its target is not known. Reverse transcription of all isolated RNA meant that expressed TCRB transcripts were sequenced. It was found that naive, central memory and regulatory T cell samples averaged about 3.4 million reads. Here immunoSEQ multiplex PCR was the method, and the copy in TCRdb shows in-frame clones only, minus some. Of roughly 260,000 clones listed, about a tenth are singletons. The length of the CDR3 is 17 residues. Germline CDR1 and CDR2: LNHDA and SQIVND (reference sequence). V lost 9 bases to trimming and J lost 1 base; unmatched junction nucleotides: 12.

The origin of this receptor is a man younger than 40 with type 1 diabetes. This rearrangement joins TRBV19 to TRBJ2-2; 9 bases match TRBD2. Sequenced material: naive CD4+ T cells from blood. This CDR3 is CASQPLAGAGNTGELFF. In DNA, the CDR3 is TGTGCCAGCCAACCCTTAGCGGGGGCAGGGAACACCGGGGAGCTGTTTTTT.